This T cell receptor (beta chain) stems from a study of T cell changes during pregnancy in multiple sclerosis. The data were produced by immunoSEQ multiplex PCR, yet TCRdb's version contains in-frame clones alone and is incomplete. Here the sample spans 45,000 to 60,000 clones, just over 90% being singletons. The CDR3 runs to 13 residues. Germline V CDR1 and CDR2: LNHDA, SQIVND (reference sequence). Trimming stripped 5 bases from V and 0 bases from J, with 6 bases between. The sequence derives from a female donor with multiple sclerosis, enrolled in a pregnancy study. The V gene is TRBV19, the J gene TRBJ2-3; weak D call: TRBD1 (5 bases). The starting material was CD4+ T cells from peripheral blood mononuclear cells, obtained in the second trimester of pregnancy. Written as DNA, the CDR3 is TGTGCCAGTAGTCCAGGGAGCACAGATACGCAGTATTTT. Protein product: CASSPGSTDTQYF.